This T cell receptor (beta chain) was recovered during a study of blood T cell repertoires in COVID-19. V lost 5 bases, J lost 6 bases, and 6 bases stayed unmatched. CDR1 is MRHNA and CDR2 is SNTAGT in the germline V gene. This CDR3 contains 13 residues. This table comes from immunoSEQ multiplex PCR, and its TCRdb copy is limited to in-frame clones, with some not included. The data hold about 150,000 clones, with around 85% observed a single time. The source of this sequence is a woman older than 75 with acute or convalescent COVID-19. This chain joins TRBV6-4 and TRBJ1-1, with 7 bases lining up with TRBD1. The sequenced sample was peripheral blood. Here the CDR3 DNA reads TGTGCCAGCAGTCAGGACAGGAGGGCTGAAGCTTTCTTT. Its protein is CASSQDRRAEAFF.